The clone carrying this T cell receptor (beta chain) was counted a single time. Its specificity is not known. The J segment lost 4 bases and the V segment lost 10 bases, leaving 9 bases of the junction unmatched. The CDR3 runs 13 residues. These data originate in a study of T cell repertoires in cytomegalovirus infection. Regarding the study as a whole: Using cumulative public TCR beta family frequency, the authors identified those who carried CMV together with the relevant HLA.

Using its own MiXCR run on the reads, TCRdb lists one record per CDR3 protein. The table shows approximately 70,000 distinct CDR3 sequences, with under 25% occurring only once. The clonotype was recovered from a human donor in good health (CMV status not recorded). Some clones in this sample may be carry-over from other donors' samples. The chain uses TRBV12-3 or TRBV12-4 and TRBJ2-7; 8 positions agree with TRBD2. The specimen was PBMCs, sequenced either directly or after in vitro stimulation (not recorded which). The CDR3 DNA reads TGTGCCACCATGCTAGCGGGTGGGTACGAGCAGTACTTC. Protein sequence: CATMLAGGYEQYF.